The sequence of this T cell receptor (beta chain) was determined in a study of shared clonotypes between healthy human individuals. Repertoires were generated with immunoSEQ multiplex PCR, while TCRdb's copy carries only in-frame clones and drops some. The sample lists some 2.4 million clones, 93% seen once, with approximately 0.37% in the top ten. Remarks on this clone: Antigen specificity is unknown. The same CDR3 also results from other DNA sequences found in this sample.

Trimming took off 4 bases at V and 1 base at J, with 8 bases between the two ends. CDR1 and CDR2 from the germline V gene are SQVTM and ANQGSEA. CDR3 length: 12 amino acids. Notes on the study in general: Memory subsets had estimated richness that was generally smaller than that of naive subsets.

This TCR derives from a man in his late teens or twenties in good health. Some clones in this sample may be carry-over from other donors' samples. The chain combines TRBV29-1 with TRBJ2-7; D remains unclear. The sample comprised naive CD4+ T cells from PBMCs. Subset here: CD45RA+ positively selected. CDR3 DNA: TGCAGCGTTGGAGGCGGTTCCTACGAGCAGTACTTC. It yields the protein CSVGGGSYEQYF.